This T cell receptor beta chain stems from a study of Graves' ophthalmopathy and Graves' hyperthyroidism. This clonotype came up a few times. Researchers took RNA transcripts and amplified TCR beta CDR3 regions from them. Scientists carried out first-round RT-PCR using HTBI primers and then a second-round multiplex PCR. TCRdb redid the calling of the multiplex PCR reads with MiXCR, one entry per CDR3 protein. The sample contains over a million distinct CDR3 sequences, 35% to 40% of which appear only once. V lost 5 bases, J lost 4 bases, and 11 bases lay in between. Germline V CDR1 and CDR2: SGHNT, YENEEA. The CDR3 runs 14 residues.

This clonotype was sampled from an adult man with Graves' hyperthyroidism. The gene calls are TRBV11-3 and TRBJ2-2; TRBD1 might be the D (5 bases). Source material: peripheral blood or thyroid tissue (not recorded which). The CDR3 nucleotides are TGTGCCAGCAGCAGGGGTGAGGTCACCGGGGAGCTGTTTTTT. Translation: CASSRGEVTGELFF.